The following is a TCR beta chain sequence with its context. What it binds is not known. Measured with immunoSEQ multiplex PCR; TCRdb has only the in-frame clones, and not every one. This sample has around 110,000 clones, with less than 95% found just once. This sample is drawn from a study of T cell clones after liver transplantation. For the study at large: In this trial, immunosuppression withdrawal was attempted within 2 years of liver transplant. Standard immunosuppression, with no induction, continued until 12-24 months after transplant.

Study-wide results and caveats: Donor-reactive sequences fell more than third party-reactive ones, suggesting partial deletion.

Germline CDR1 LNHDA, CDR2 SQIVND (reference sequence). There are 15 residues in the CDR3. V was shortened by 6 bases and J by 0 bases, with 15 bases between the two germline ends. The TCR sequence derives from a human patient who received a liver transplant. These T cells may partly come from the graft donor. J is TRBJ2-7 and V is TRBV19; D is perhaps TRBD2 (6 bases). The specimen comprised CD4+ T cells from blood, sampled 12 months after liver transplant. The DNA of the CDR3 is TGTGCCAGTAGAGCGGGCGCAGGCGTCTCCTACGAGCAGTACTTC. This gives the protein CASRAGAGVSYEQYF.